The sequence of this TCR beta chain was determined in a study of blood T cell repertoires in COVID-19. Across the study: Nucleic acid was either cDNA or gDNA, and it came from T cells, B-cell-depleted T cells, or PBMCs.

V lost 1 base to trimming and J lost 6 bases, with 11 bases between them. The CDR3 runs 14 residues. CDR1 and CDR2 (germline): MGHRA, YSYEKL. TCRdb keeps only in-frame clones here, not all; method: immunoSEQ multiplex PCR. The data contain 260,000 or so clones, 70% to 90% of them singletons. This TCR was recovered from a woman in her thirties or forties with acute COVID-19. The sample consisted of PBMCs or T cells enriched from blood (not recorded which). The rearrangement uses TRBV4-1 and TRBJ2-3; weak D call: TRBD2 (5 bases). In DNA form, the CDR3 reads TGCGCCAGCAGCCAAGGGCTAGCCCCCGATACGCAGTATTTT. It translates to CASSQGLAPDTQYF.